Listed below are T cell receptor beta chains from one sample, sequenced in a study of blood T cell repertoires in COVID-19. Using immunoSEQ multiplex PCR, the repertoire was profiled, and TCRdb retains in-frame clones only, with some absent. The data hold about 380,000 clones, with around 90% observed a single time. The sequencing input was PBMCs or T cells enriched from blood (not recorded which). The receptor set was obtained from a woman between 18 and 30 years old who had recovered from COVID-19. CDR3s include the opening cysteine and the closing phenylalanine or tryptophan.

v_gene	len	j_gene	CDR3aa
TRBV19	14	TRBJ2-7	CASSWGTPTYEQYF
TRBV9	13	TRBJ1-1	CASSVGQGTEAFF
TRBV4-2	11	TRBJ1-2	CASSPGLGYTF
TRBV12-3/TRBV12-4	11	TRBJ1-1	CASVRGTEAFF
TRBV7-8	17	TRBJ1-2	CASSSHLQGPINYGYTF
TRBV9	15	TRBJ1-2	CASSVGSRGNYGYTF
TRBV5-1	14	TRBJ2-5	CASSLDEGVETQYF
TRBV25-1	12	TRBJ1-2	CASLGTAGGYTF
TRBV29-1	12	TRBJ2-7	CSVTGTNYEQYF
TRBV7-6	15	TRBJ2-7	CASSLVGVGTYEQYF
TRBV6-5	13	TRBJ2-2	CASRDTGLGELFF
TRBV27	14	TRBJ2-7	CASSFSDSSYEQYF
TRBV19	15	TRBJ1-5	CASRGTGGFNQPQHF
TRBV7-8	16	TRBJ2-2	CASSSPSGGGPGELFF
TRBV6-5	13	TRBJ1-5	CASRGGSNQPQHF
TRBV10-1	14	TRBJ1-5	CASSTEYSNQPQHF
TRBV7-3	15	TRBJ2-2	CASSPGGGNTGELFF
TRBV6-5	13	TRBJ2-7	CASAHGHHYEQYF
TRBV12-5	11	TRBJ1-2	CASGSLGGYTF
TRBV9	14	TRBJ2-5	CASSVAGGAETQYF
TRBV4-1	17	TRBJ2-1	CASSHPPPPGLLGEQFF
TRBV6-5	13	TRBJ1-2	CASRYGQGVGYTF
TRBV9	15	TRBJ2-7	CASSVGDRGYYEQYF
TRBV30	13	TRBJ1-2	CAWSVQGPYGYTF
TRBV4-1	18	TRBJ1-2	CASSQLQGQGISNYGYTF
TRBV3-1/TRBV3-2	18	TRBJ1-1	CASSQDFERDRANTEAFF
TRBV19	16	TRBJ1-5	CASSGRGTGDNQPQHF
TRBV4-1	13	TRBJ1-2	CASSQVGRLGYTF
TRBV9	13	TRBJ1-5	CASSVGTGGPQHF
TRBV4-1	13	TRBJ1-5	CASSQGANQPQHF
TRBV28	16	TRBJ2-7	CASSLDSDRVYYEQYF
TRBV27	14	TRBJ1-2	CASSLSAGTDGYTF
TRBV19	19	TRBJ2-4	CASSIERLAGGRAKNIQYF
TRBV9	17	TRBJ1-1	CASSVGLGTAMNTEAFF
TRBV2	14	TRBJ2-7	CASSEWTARYEQYF
TRBV6-4	13	TRBJ1-5	CASSDGQGQPQHF
TRBV20-1	11	TRBJ1-2	CSASGPNPNTF
TRBV19	12	TRBJ1-2	CASSAGWYGYTF
TRBV6-1	17	TRBJ1-5	CASSEGDRVYSNQPQHF
TRBV7-6	17	TRBJ1-6	CASSLSPDRQDNSPLHF
TRBV6-4	13	TRBJ1-2	CASSDGSVAGYTF
TRBV19	13	TRBJ2-4	CASILSGEGIQYF
TRBV5-1	14	TRBJ2-3	CASSFMQGADTQYF